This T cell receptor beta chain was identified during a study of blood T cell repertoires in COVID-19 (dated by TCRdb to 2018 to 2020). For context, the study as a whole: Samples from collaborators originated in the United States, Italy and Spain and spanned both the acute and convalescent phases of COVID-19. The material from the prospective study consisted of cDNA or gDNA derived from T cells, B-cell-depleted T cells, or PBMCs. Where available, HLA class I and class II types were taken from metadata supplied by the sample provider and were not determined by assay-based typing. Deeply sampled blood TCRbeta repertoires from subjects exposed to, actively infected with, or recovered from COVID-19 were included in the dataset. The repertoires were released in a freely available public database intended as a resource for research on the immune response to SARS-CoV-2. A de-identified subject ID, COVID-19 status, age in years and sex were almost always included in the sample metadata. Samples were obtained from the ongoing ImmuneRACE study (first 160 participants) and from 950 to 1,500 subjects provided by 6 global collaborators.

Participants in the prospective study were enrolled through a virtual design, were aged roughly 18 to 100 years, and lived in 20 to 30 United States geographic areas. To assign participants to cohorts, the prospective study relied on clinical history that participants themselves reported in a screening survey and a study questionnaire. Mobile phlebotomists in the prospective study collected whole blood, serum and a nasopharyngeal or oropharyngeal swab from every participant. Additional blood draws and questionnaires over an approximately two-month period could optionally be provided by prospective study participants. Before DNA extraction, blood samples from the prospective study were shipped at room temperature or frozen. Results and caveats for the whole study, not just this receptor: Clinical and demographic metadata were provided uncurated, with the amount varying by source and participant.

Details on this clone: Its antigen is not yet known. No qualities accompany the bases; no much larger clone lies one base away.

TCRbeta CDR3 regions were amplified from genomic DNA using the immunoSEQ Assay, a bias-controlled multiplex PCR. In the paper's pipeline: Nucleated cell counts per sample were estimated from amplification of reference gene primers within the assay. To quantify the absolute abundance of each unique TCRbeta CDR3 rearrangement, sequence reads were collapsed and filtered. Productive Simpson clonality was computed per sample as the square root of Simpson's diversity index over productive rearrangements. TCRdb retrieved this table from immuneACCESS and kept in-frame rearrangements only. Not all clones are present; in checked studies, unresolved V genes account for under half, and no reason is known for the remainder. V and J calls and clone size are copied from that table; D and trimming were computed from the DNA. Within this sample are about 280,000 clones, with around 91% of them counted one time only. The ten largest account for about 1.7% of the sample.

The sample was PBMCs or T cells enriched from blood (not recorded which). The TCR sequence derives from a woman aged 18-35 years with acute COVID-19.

CDR3 protein: CAWSVGKTGASNQPQHF. The DNA is TGTGCCTGGAGTGTTGGGAAGACAGGAGCGAGCAATCAGCCCCAGCATTTT. The chain is assembled from TRBV30 and TRBJ1-5; a tentative D match to TRBD1 spans 6 bases. V lost 0 bases and J lost 1 base; the stretch between them is 16 bases long. Measured from the cysteine to the phenylalanine, the CDR3 is 17 residues long. Only the CDR3 part of the read is kept: 51 bases, read in frame from the first base. Reading the germline V gene (reference sequence) gives CDR1 GTSNPN and CDR2 SVGIG.